The source of this T cell receptor (beta chain) is a study of metastatic and nonmetastatic thyroid tumors. The wider study: Thyroid patients, malignant and benign, had repertoires compared across blood and tumor or nodule tissue. Points from the study as a whole: Malignant tumors reportedly showed significantly higher TCR beta diversity than benign nodules in both blood and tumor.

This clone appeared many times. What it binds is not known. No patient had received any treatment before thyroid surgery. Original handling: Clinicopathological groups supplied CDR3 differences that were used to build a distant-metastasis classifier for papillary thyroid cancer. MiXCR re-clonotyped the PCR reads for TCRdb. It is TCRdb's table, rather than the study itself, that gives the V and J calls and clone size. This table has about 30,000 clones, 10% to 11% appearing once. The V and J ends lost 1 base and 5 bases respectively, with 11 bases between them. Germline V lookup: CDR1 KGHSH, CDR2 LQKENI. The CDR3 extends over 14 amino acids.

The TCR originated in a female donor with papillary thyroid cancer or a benign thyroid nodule (not recorded which). Some clones in this sample may be carry-over from other donors' samples. This chain links TRBV18 with TRBJ2-5; the D gene is possibly TRBD2 (5 bases). The sequenced material came from blood. In DNA, the CDR3 is TGTGCCAGCTCACCACGAGGGCCTGCCGAGACCCAGTACTTC. Protein: CASSPRGPAETQYF. The full variable domain, with the rest looked up from reference TRBV18 and TRBJ2-5, is NAGVMQNPRHLVRRRGQEARLRCSPMKGHSHVYWYRQLPEEGLKFMVYLQKENIIDESGMPKERFSAEFPKEGPSILRIQQVVRGDSAAYFCASSPRGPAETQYFGPGTRLLVL.